What follows are 32 T cell receptor beta chains derived from one specimen sequenced in a study of graft-versus-host responses after intestinal transplantation. The table came from immunoSEQ multiplex PCR; TCRdb's copy has only in-frame clones and leaves some out. The data show about 21,000 clones, around 56% seen once. The sample consisted of alloreactive CD4+ T cells from a mixed lymphocyte reaction culture, taken before intestinal transplant. Subset of the sample: CFSE-low proliferating T cells sorted from roughly six-day pre-transplant mixed lymphocyte reaction (GvH or HvG direction). The receptors shown here come from a human patient who received an intestinal transplant.

The chain employs TRBV6-5 and TRBJ2-7; 7 nucleotides match TRBD2. Trimming at V came to 0 bases and at J to 7 bases, leaving 12 bases not matched to a gene. The V gene's germline CDR1 is MNHEY and CDR2 SVGAGI. CDR3 length: 16 amino acids. As DNA, the CDR3 is TGTGCCAGCAGTTACTCGAGAGTGGGAGGGCCTGGAGAGCAGTACTTC. Amino acids: CASSYSRVGGPGEQYF.

The chain recombines TRBV4-2 with TRBJ2-3, with 14 nucleotides matching TRBD2. The CDR3 covers 17 residues. Germline-derived CDR1 and CDR2 are LGHNA and YNFKEQ. The ends lost 4 bases at V and 2 bases at J; junction bases unmatched: 5. CDR3 sequence (DNA): TGTGCCAGCAGCCTAGGACTAGCGGGGGGTTCCACAGATACGCAGTATTTT. Its translation is CASSLGLAGGSTDTQYF.

CDR3 sequence (DNA): TGTGCCAGCAGTGAACAGGGAGGGGCGACTAATGAAAAACTGTTTTTT. Its translation: CASSEQGGATNEKLFF. This chain links TRBV6-1 with TRBJ1-4; D is possibly TRBD1 (5 bases). Per the germline V gene, CDR1 is MNHNS and CDR2 is SASEGT. V lost 2 bases and J lost 2, with 12 bases in between. The CDR3 runs to 16 residues.

This clone was seen a few times. The V and J genes are TRBV18 and TRBJ2-2; 8 positions match TRBD1. The CDR3 covers 13 residues. Germline CDR1 is KGHSH and CDR2 is LQKENI. J gave up 8 bases and V 5 bases, and 4 bases lay outside the gene matches. DNA of the CDR3: TGTGCCAGCTCAAACCGGGACAGGGGGGAGCTGTTTTTT. It specifies CASSNRDRGELFF.

The rearrangement joins TRBV11-2 to TRBJ2-7; a possible D gene is TRBD2 (6 bases). The CDR3 runs to 15 residues. The germline V gene has CDR1 SGHAT and CDR2 FQNNGV. Trimming removed 6 bases from V and 1 base from J, with 16 bases in between. The CDR3 DNA reads TGTGCCAGCAGGTGGGCGGGGCTCGGGTCCTACGAGCAGTACTTC. Amino acids: CASRWAGLGSYEQYF.

The table lists this clone with a few counts. V is TRBV18 and J is TRBJ1-2; D ambiguous. This CDR3 comprises 13 residues. The V gene lost 2 bases and the J gene lost 8 bases, with 12 bases spanning the gap. Germline V gives CDR1 KGHSH, CDR2 LQKENI. The CDR3 loop is CASSPEEERGYTF. CDR3 in DNA: TGTGCCAGCTCACCAGAGGAGGAGAGGGGCTACACCTTC.

This clone was observed a few times. The CDR3, as DNA: TGCAGCGTTGGACAGGGCCTCAATCAGCCCCAGCATTTT. It translates to CSVGQGLNQPQHF. J is TRBJ1-5 and V is TRBV29-1; 7 nucleotides line up with TRBD1. Germline CDR1 reads SQVTM; CDR2 reads ANQGSEA. The V segment lost 4 bases and the J segment 3 bases; nucleotides outside the gene matches: 3. The CDR3 has 13 residues.

The CDR3 is CASSLGSREPTDTQYF. CDR3 coding DNA: TGCGCCAGCAGCTTGGGGTCCCGGGAGCCCACAGATACGCAGTATTTT. This chain connects TRBV5-1 to TRBJ2-3; tentative D call: TRBD2 (6 bases). CDR1 is SGHRS and CDR2 is YFSETQ in the germline V gene. V lost 0 bases and J 2 bases, leaving 13 bases between the germline ends. The CDR3 is 16 residues long.

The chain links TRBV6-1 to TRBJ1-1; a possible D gene is TRBD1 (6 bases). The CDR3 runs 13 residues. V was pared by 7 bases and J by 2 bases, with 11 bases between. Germline values: CDR1 MNHNS, CDR2 SASEGT. The CDR3 here is CASNRQDNTEAFF. CDR3 coding DNA: TGTGCCAGCAACAGACAGGATAACACTGAAGCTTTCTTT.

This chain connects TRBV6-6 to TRBJ2-3; possible D gene TRBD2, 7 bases. The ends were cut back, 9 bases at V and 4 bases at J, with 14 bases in the middle. The CDR3 runs to 13 residues. CDR1 MNHNY and CDR2 SVGAGI come from the germline V gene (reference sequence). The CDR3 reads CASKGGAADTQYF. CDR3 DNA: TGTGCCAGTAAAGGGGGGGCCGCAGATACGCAGTATTTT.

This chain joins TRBV5-4 and TRBJ1-6, with D possibly TRBD1 on 6 matching bases. This CDR3 contains 15 residues. Trimming pared 4 bases from V and 8 bases from J, leaving 16 bases between. Germline V gene data show CDR1 as SGHNT and CDR2 as YYREEE (reference sequence). Here the CDR3 DNA reads TGTGCCAGCAGCCCTGATAGGACAGTCTATTCACCCCTCCACTTT. Protein product: CASSPDRTVYSPLHF.

For the CDR3, the DNA is TGCAGCGTTGAGCAGGGTGTAGAAGGCTACACCTTC. This codes for CSVEQGVEGYTF. This chain uses TRBV29-1 with TRBJ1-2; weak D call: TRBD1 (5 bases). The CDR3 totals 12 residues. CDR1 and CDR2 from the germline V gene are SQVTM and ANQGSEA. Between the trimmed V and J ends, which lost 3 bases and 8 bases, there was a span of 13 bases.

The rearrangement uses TRBV4-1 and TRBJ2-7; TRBD2 matches 13 bases. Unmatched junction bases numbered 4, after V lost 8 bases and J lost 0 bases. CDR1 MGHRA and CDR2 YSYEKL come from the germline V gene. This CDR3 has 15 amino acids. This CDR3 reads CASSRTSGSSYEQYF. The CDR3 DNA sequence: TGCGCCAGCTCACGGACTAGCGGGAGCTCCTACGAGCAGTACTTC.

V and J are TRBV29-1 and TRBJ2-1; TRBD1 matches at 7 bases. Germline V CDR1 and CDR2: SQVTM, ANQGSEA. The length of the CDR3 is 13 residues. With V trimmed by 5 bases and J by 7 bases, 8 bases remained unmatched. The chain's CDR3 is CSVRQGSWNEQFF. DNA of the CDR3: TGCAGCGTTAGACAGGGAAGTTGGAATGAGCAGTTCTTC.

The chain is built from TRBV11-2 and TRBJ1-4; D not certain. With 6 bases removed from V and 0 bases from J, the gap between germline ends came to 11 bases. This CDR3 spans 15 amino acids. The V gene's germline CDR1 is SGHAT and CDR2 FQNNGV. The CDR3 reads CASSPLLATNEKLFF. Written as DNA, the CDR3 is TGTGCCAGCAGTCCCCTCCTTGCAACTAATGAAAAACTGTTTTTT.

The DNA of the CDR3 is TGTGCCAGCAGATTCGGGGACTATGGCTACACCTTC. Protein: CASRFGDYGYTF. The chain couples TRBV6-5 to TRBJ1-2, with D hard to call. The V gene lost 6 bases and the J gene lost 3 bases, with 8 bases spanning the gap. The germline V gene encodes CDR1 MNHEY and CDR2 SVGAGI. The CDR3 covers 12 residues.

The chain uses TRBV19 and TRBJ1-5, with unresolved D. CDR1 is LNHDA and CDR2 is SQIVND in the germline V gene (reference sequence). This CDR3 comprises 16 residues. V was shortened by 7 bases and J by 2 bases, with 18 bases between the two germline ends. Here the CDR3 reads CASNPRAGGGNQPQHF. CDR3 sequence (DNA): TGTGCCAGTAACCCCCGGGCAGGCGGGGGCAATCAGCCCCAGCATTTT.

V usage is TRBV11-2 and J usage is TRBJ2-3; TRBD2 might be the D (6 bases). Deletions cut 4 bases from V and 6 bases from J, with 26 bases between. This CDR3 has 18 amino acids. CDR1 is SGHAT and CDR2 is FQNNGV in the germline V gene. CDR3: CASSSSPWGGSGLDTQYF. CDR3 DNA: TGTGCCAGCAGCTCCTCCCCCTGGGGAGGATCAGGGCTTGATACGCAGTATTTT. Together with reference TRBV11-2 and TRBJ2-3, the CDR3 gives the full variable domain: EAGVAQSPRYKIIEKRQSVAFWCNPISGHATLYWYQQILGQGPKLLIQFQNNGVVDDSQLPKDRFSAERLKGVDSTLKIQPAKLEDSAVYLCASSSSPWGGSGLDTQYFGPGTRLTVL.

The genes are TRBV5-1 and TRBJ2-3; D gene uncertain. V gave up 4 bases and J gave up 3 bases, with 3 bases separating them. The CDR3 totals 11 residues. Germline assignment: CDR1 SGHRS and CDR2 YFSETQ. CDR3 in DNA: TGCGCCAGCAGCATAACAGATACGCAGTATTTT. Protein sequence: CASSITDTQYF.

In this sample, this clone turned up a few times. This chain links TRBV28 with TRBJ2-7; D remains ambiguous. Trimming pared 2 bases from V and 1 base from J, leaving 12 bases between. This CDR3 has 15 amino acids. Looked up from germline, CDR1 is MDHEN and CDR2 is SYDVKM. The CDR3 bases are TGTGCCAGCAGTTTAGGTTCTGCAGGTTCCTACGAGCAGTACTTC. It is translated as CASSLGSAGSYEQYF.

The gene calls are TRBV29-1 and TRBJ2-7; D may be TRBD1 (6 bases). V was pared by 4 bases and J by 0 bases, with 19 bases between. This CDR3 is 16 amino acids long. Germline CDR1 reads SQVTM; CDR2 reads ANQGSEA. The CDR3 DNA is TGCAGCGTTGTAGGGGCTTTGGGGGCCCCCTCCTACGAGCAGTACTTC. It translates to CSVVGALGAPSYEQYF.

This clone was picked up a small number of times. The chain uses TRBV5-1 and TRBJ2-1; perhaps TRBD1 as D (6 bases). The CDR3 totals 15 residues. V lost 0 bases to trimming and J lost 6 bases, with 13 bases between them. Per germline, CDR1 SGHRS and CDR2 YFSETQ. CDR3: CASSLGGGSLNEQFF. DNA of the CDR3: TGCGCCAGCAGCTTGGGAGGGGGTTCCCTCAATGAGCAGTTCTTC.

This clone is a singleton in its sample. This rearrangement joins TRBV4-3 to TRBJ2-1; 7 bases align to TRBD2. The CDR3 spans 17 residues. CDR1 is LGHNA and CDR2 is YSLEER in the germline V gene. Trimming at V came to 0 bases and at J to 4 bases, leaving 9 bases not matched to a gene. CDR3 residues: CASSQDLSGTGYNEQFF. The CDR3 DNA sequence: TGCGCCAGCAGCCAAGATCTGAGCGGGACTGGATACAATGAGCAGTTCTTC.

The V call is TRBV5-1, the J call TRBJ2-7; 11 nucleotides match TRBD2. CDR3 size: 13 residues. Germline CDR1 and CDR2: SGHRS and YFSETQ. Trimming took 7 bases from V and 4 from J; bases not matched to a gene: 4. As DNA, the CDR3 is TGCGCCAGCGGCCTAGCGGGAGGTTACGAGCAGTACTTC. Protein sequence: CASGLAGGYEQYF.

This clone was observed a handful of times. The chain is built from TRBV7-2 and TRBJ1-1; 8 bases agree with TRBD1. This CDR3 spans 14 amino acids. Germline assignment: CDR1 SGHTA and CDR2 FQGNSA. V lost 8 bases to trimming and J lost 1 base; unmatched junction nucleotides: 6. The CDR3 DNA reads TGTGCCAGCCGAAGGGACAGGAAGAACACTGAAGCTTTCTTT. Translation gives CASRRDRKNTEAFF.

This clone was recorded a few times. This chain joins TRBV18 and TRBJ2-3; TRBD1 agrees at 8 bases. V was clipped by 3 bases and J by 4 bases; unmatched bases: 9. The CDR3 has 16 residues. The germline V gene encodes CDR1 KGHSH and CDR2 LQKENI. For the CDR3, the DNA is TGTGCCAGCTCACCGGGGGCAGGGGGCTGGGCAGATACGCAGTATTTT. The encoded protein is CASSPGAGGWADTQYF.

The chain recombines TRBV9 with TRBJ2-7; D perhaps matches TRBD1 (6 bases). This CDR3 has 11 residues. The germline V and J ends were trimmed by 7 bases and 4 bases, with 9 bases remaining between them. The V gene's germline CDR1 is SGDLS and CDR2 YYNGEE. CDR3 nucleotides: TGTGCCAGCGGGACACCATACGAGCAGTACTTC. It specifies CASGTPYEQYF. Full variable domain (rest looked up from reference TRBV9 and TRBJ2-7): DSGVTQTPKHLITATGQRVTLRCSPRSGDLSVYWYQQSLDQGLQFLIQYYNGEERAKGNILERFSAQQFPDLHSELNLSSLELGDSALYFCASGTPYEQYFGPGTRLTVT.

There are a few counts of this clone. This chain links TRBV30 with TRBJ2-5; D is uncertain. Trimming stripped 4 bases from V and 1 base from J, with 10 bases between. This CDR3 comprises 13 residues. CDR1 GTSNPN and CDR2 SVGIG come from the germline V gene (reference sequence). The DNA of the CDR3 is TGTGCCTGGACCAGACAATTCCAAGAGACCCAGTACTTC. Its protein product is CAWTRQFQETQYF.

CDR3 amino acids: CASSIERDTNQPQHF. The DNA for the CDR3 is TGTGCCAGTAGTATTGAGCGGGACACCAATCAGCCCCAGCATTTT. The chain has TRBV19 and TRBJ1-5; maybe TRBD1 (6 bases). CDR3 length: 15 amino acids. Trimming left V 3 bases short and J 3 bases short, with 12 bases between. Germline lookup yields CDR1 LNHDA and CDR2 SQIVND (reference sequence).

The CDR3 nucleotides are TGTGCCAGCAGCCTGTCCGGGACAGCAGTCTACGAGCAGTACTTC. Translated, it gives CASSLSGTAVYEQYF. This chain uses TRBV6-1 with TRBJ2-7, with 7 bases fitting TRBD1. CDR3 size: 15 residues. J was trimmed by 3 bases and V by 6 bases; bases with no gene match: 11. Germline assignment: CDR1 MNHNS and CDR2 SASEGT.

The V call is TRBV15, the J call TRBJ2-7; D unresolved. There are 13 residues in the CDR3. Germline V gene sequence: CDR1 LNHNV, CDR2 YYDKDF (reference sequence). The V end lost 1 base, the J end lost 0 bases, and 4 bases lay between the germline ends. Here the CDR3 reads CATSRGGSYEQYF. The CDR3 bases are TGTGCCACCAGCAGAGGAGGCTCCTACGAGCAGTACTTC. Full variable domain (rest looked up from reference TRBV15 and TRBJ2-7): DAMVIQNPRYQVTQFGKPVTLSCSQTLNHNVMYWYQQKSSQAPKLLFHYYDKDFNNEADTPDNFQSRRPNTSFCFLDIRSPGLGDTAMYLCATSRGGSYEQYFGPGTRLTVT.

The CDR3 is CASSRDSYSYEQYF. Written as DNA, the CDR3 is TGTGCCAGCAGCCGGGACAGCTACTCCTACGAGCAGTACTTC. The rearrangement joins TRBV7-9 to TRBJ2-7; 7 bases are shared with TRBD1. Germline values: CDR1 SEHNR, CDR2 FQNEAQ (reference sequence). This CDR3 has 14 residues. The V gene end was trimmed by 5 bases and the J gene end by 0 bases; junction bases not matched to a gene: 4.